This T cell receptor beta chain was sequenced in a study of cytomegalovirus exposure and HLA in healthy donors. About the study: According to later analysis, the same platform produced the approximately 120 validation and 666 first-cohort repertoires.

The table came from immunoSEQ multiplex PCR; TCRdb's copy has only in-frame clones and leaves some out. Of over 120,000 clones in the sample, roughly 87% were seen once. Details on this clone: The antigen is unknown.

General study findings and limits: The study flagged 150 to 200 TCR beta chains as cytomegalovirus-associated. Confirmation was obtained in vitro that a few CMV-associated chains are specific for CMV antigens.

The germline gives CDR1 SGHDT, CDR2 YYEEEE. V was trimmed by 2 bases and J by 6 bases, leaving 12 bases between them. There are 14 residues in the CDR3. The TCR originated in a man younger than 30 in good health and CMV-seropositive. The V gene is TRBV5-6, the J gene TRBJ1-5; possibly TRBD1 for D (6 bases). Sequencing was carried out using PBMCs. CDR3 in amino acids: CASSFGRGAQPQHF. In DNA, the CDR3 is TGTGCCAGCAGCTTCGGACGGGGGGCTCAGCCCCAGCATTTT.